The 25 T cell receptor beta chains given below trace back to one sample, sequenced in a study of neurological immune-mediated disorders. TCRdb itself ran the 5' RACE reads through MiXCR, one entry per CDR3 protein. Among about 74,000 distinct CDR3 sequences, around 5% were seen once, and the ten largest hold less than 7.5%. Sequencing used PBMCs. The receptors were gathered from a young man with multiple sclerosis.

This clonotype has a count of ten or more. The genes are TRBV7-2 and TRBJ1-4; D is unresolved. The V end was cut by 1 base, the J end by 0 bases, with 3 bases between. This CDR3 is built from 14 residues. Germline V lookup: CDR1 SGHTA, CDR2 FQGNSA. CDR3 in amino acids: CASSLDTTNEKLFF. Here the CDR3 DNA reads TGTGCCAGCAGCTTAGACACAACTAATGAAAAACTGTTTTTT. The complete variable domain, with remaining parts taken from reference TRBV7-2 and TRBJ1-4, reads GAGVSQSPSNKVTEKGKDVELRCDPISGHTALYWYRQSLGQGLEFLIYFQGNSAPDKSGLPSDRFSAERTGGSVSTLTIQRTQQEDSAVYLCASSLDTTNEKLFFGSGTQLSVL.

This clonotype was counted at least ten times. The rearrangement joins TRBV20-1 to TRBJ2-2, with 7 bases fitting TRBD1. V shed 0 bases and J 2 bases; nucleotides not matched to a gene: 9. From germline, CDR1 is DFQATT and CDR2 SNEGSKA (reference sequence). CDR3 size: 17 residues. The CDR3 coding sequence is TGCAGTGCTAGAGATCAGCGAGGGGGCGCAAACACCGGGGAGCTGTTTTTT. This sequence encodes CSARDQRGGANTGELFF.

Many counts were recorded for this clonotype. The V and J genes are TRBV20-1 and TRBJ1-5; TRBD1 is a possible D gene (5 bases). The CDR3 has 15 amino acids. CDR1 and CDR2 from the germline V gene are DFQATT and SNEGSKA (reference sequence). V lost 0 bases and J 4 bases, leaving 13 bases between the germline ends. The CDR3 DNA reads TGCAGTGCTAGAGATGGGGCCAGCCGGAATCAGCCCCAGCATTTT. Translation: CSARDGASRNQPQHF.

This clonotype came up many times. The V gene is TRBV7-2, the J gene TRBJ2-7; no definite D call. Germline CDR1 reads SGHTA; CDR2 reads FQGNSA. The CDR3 length is 14 residues. V lost 1 base, J lost 2 bases, and 9 bases lay in between. The CDR3 sequence: CASSLGPGAYEQYF. The CDR3 nucleotides are TGTGCCAGCAGCTTAGGTCCAGGAGCCTACGAGCAGTACTTC.

This clonotype was recorded at least ten times. The chain recombines TRBV21-1 with TRBJ1-5; no DNA check was done on the table's D call, TRBD1. TRBV21-1 is marked as a pseudogene. CDR3 size: 13 residues. In nucleotides, the CDR3 is TGTGCCAGCACCCCTGGGGGTAGTCAGCCCCAGAATTTT. It specifies CASTPGGSQPQNF.

This clonotype was observed at least ten times. The J gene is TRBJ2-3, the V gene TRBV4-3; D is unclear. The CDR3 is 13 amino acids. Trimming stripped 2 bases from V and 3 bases from J, with 6 bases between. Germline values: CDR1 LGHNA, CDR2 YSLEER. The CDR3 protein is CASSQQRTDTQYF. The CDR3 DNA sequence: TGCGCCAGCAGCCAACAGCGAACAGATACGCAGTATTTT.

This clonotype was counted many times. The chain recombines TRBV4-1 with TRBJ2-1, with D possibly being TRBD2 (7 bases). Trimming stripped 4 bases from V and 3 bases from J, with 25 bases between. Germline loops: CDR1 MGHRA, CDR2 YSYEKL. The CDR3 is 19 amino acids. CDR3 sequence reads: CASSRGGATSVGHYNEQFF. The DNA for the CDR3 is TGCGCCAGCAGCCGAGGGGGAGCAACTAGCGTCGGACACTACAATGAGCAGTTCTTC.

This clonotype was counted only a few times. Being one base from a much bigger clone, this may be a read error. The chain couples TRBV29-1 to TRBJ1-1; D gene ambiguous. Trimming took 1 base from V and 7 from J, leaving 10 bases between them. The germline CDR1 and CDR2 sequences are SQVTM and ANQGSEA. The CDR3 has 12 residues. As DNA, the CDR3 is TGCAGCGTTGAAGGAAAGGGTGTTGAAGCTTTCTTT. Encoded protein: CSVEGKGVEAFF.

This clonotype was seen at least ten times. The genes are TRBV5-1 and TRBJ2-7, with 8 bases lining up with TRBD1. The V gene end was trimmed by 5 bases and the J gene end by 2 bases; junction bases not matched to a gene: 3. This CDR3 is 13 amino acids long. Germline V gene sequence: CDR1 SGHRS, CDR2 YFSETQ. This chain's CDR3 is CASRGTGTYEQYF. CDR3 DNA: TGCGCCAGCAGAGGGACAGGCACCTACGAGCAGTACTTC.

This clonotype occurred a few times. The chain carries TRBV19 and TRBJ1-1; D unresolved. The CDR3 consists of 15 residues. The germline V and J ends were trimmed by 3 bases and 1 base, with 12 bases remaining between them. From germline, CDR1 is LNHDA and CDR2 SQIVND (reference sequence). The CDR3 sequence is CASSMFPAQNTEAFF. As DNA, the CDR3 is TGTGCCAGTAGTATGTTTCCGGCTCAGAACACTGAAGCTTTCTTT.

This chain links TRBV13 with TRBJ2-5, with D maybe TRBD2 (6 bases). Germline V lookup: CDR1 PRHDT, CDR2 FYEKMQ (reference sequence). CDR3 length: 19 amino acids. V was clipped by 0 bases and J by 4 bases, with 24 bases between them. The CDR3 bases are TGTGCCAGCAGCTTAGGCCTTACTTTGGAATCGGACTATCGAGAGACCCAGTACTTC. Translation gives CASSLGLTLESDYRETQYF.

This clonotype occurred many times. The chain uses TRBV7-2 and TRBJ2-7; TRBD2 matches at 10 bases. Germline lookup yields CDR1 SGHTA and CDR2 FQGNSA. CDR3 size: 17 residues. Trimming cost V 5 bases and J 4 bases; bases outside gene matches: 14. Here the CDR3 reads CASSLSSGTSVAYEQYF. The DNA for the CDR3 is TGTGCCAGCAGCCTGTCCTCCGGGACTAGCGTCGCGTACGAGCAGTACTTC.

This clonotype was counted at least ten times. This chain joins TRBV5-5 and TRBJ2-5; D call uncertain. Trimming took off 2 bases at V and 4 bases at J, with 3 bases between the two ends. This CDR3 contains 11 residues. Germline lookup yields CDR1 SGHKS and CDR2 YYEKEE (reference sequence). This chain's CDR3 is CASSFRETQYF. The CDR3, as DNA: TGTGCCAGCAGCTTCCGAGAGACCCAGTACTTC. The variable domain in full, with the rest retrieved from reference TRBV5-5 and TRBJ2-5, is DAGVTQSPTHLIKTRGQQVTLRCSPISGHKSVSWYQQVLGQGPQFIFQYYEKEERGRGNFPDRFSARQFPNYSSELNVNALLLGDSALYLCASSFRETQYFGPGTRLLVL.

This clonotype showed up many times. The V call is TRBV14, the J call TRBJ1-1; weak D call: TRBD1 (6 bases). The CDR3 consists of 15 residues. From germline, CDR1 is SGHDN and CDR2 FVKESK. V was trimmed by 1 base and J by 5 bases, leaving 14 bases between them. CDR3: CASSQVNGGRTEAFF. CDR3 coding DNA: TGTGCCAGCAGCCAAGTCAACGGGGGCCGAACTGAAGCTTTCTTT. Based on the CDR3 plus reference TRBV14 and TRBJ1-1, the full variable domain is EAGVTQFPSHSVIEKGQTVTLRCDPISGHDNLYWYRRVMGKEIKFLLHFVKESKQDESGMPNNRFLAERTGGTYSTLKVQPAELEDSGVYFCASSQVNGGRTEAFFGQGTRLTVV.

This clonotype was seen ten or more times. The chain uses TRBV5-1 and TRBJ2-1; D uncertain. The CDR3 loop spans 12 amino acids. Germline V gene sequence: CDR1 SGHRS, CDR2 YFSETQ. The V end was cut by 4 bases, the J end by 7 bases, with 9 bases between. The CDR3 reads CASSLDTNEQFF. The CDR3 nucleotides read TGCGCCAGCAGCCTGGATACTAATGAGCAGTTCTTC.

This clonotype was seen only a few times. V gene TRBV7-9 combines with J gene TRBJ1-1; TRBD1 might be the D (6 bases). The CDR3 is made up of 16 amino acids. CDR1 SEHNR and CDR2 FQNEAQ come from the germline V gene (reference sequence). Between the trimmed V and J ends, which lost 4 bases and 5 bases, there was a span of 20 bases. In DNA form, the CDR3 reads TGTGCCAGCAGCTGGGGATCGGGGGGCTCGGGGACTGAAGCTTTCTTT. Residues: CASSWGSGGSGTEAFF.

This clonotype has at least ten counts. V is TRBV5-4 and J is TRBJ2-2; maybe TRBD2 (7 bases). CDR3 length: 17 residues. The V gene's germline CDR1 is SGHNT and CDR2 YYREEE (reference sequence). Trimming removed 0 bases from V and 0 bases from J, with 12 bases in between. The CDR3 DNA follows: TGTGCCAGCAGCTTGGCCTGGGGGGGCTCGAACACCGGGGAGCTGTTTTTT. This translates into CASSLAWGGSNTGELFF.

The chain couples TRBV5-1 to TRBJ1-4; 8 bases map to TRBD1. The CDR3 totals 15 residues. The V gene end was trimmed by 4 bases and the J gene end by 4 bases; junction bases not matched to a gene: 6. The germline gives CDR1 SGHRS, CDR2 YFSETQ. This CDR3 reads CASSATTGVNEKLFF. DNA for the CDR3: TGCGCCAGCAGCGCGACGACAGGGGTTAATGAAAAACTGTTTTTT.

This clonotype has a handful of counts. The chain recombines TRBV18 with TRBJ2-3; weak D call: TRBD2 (6 bases). CDR1 and CDR2 (germline): KGHSH, LQKENI. CDR3 length: 15 residues. V was clipped by 1 base and J by 0 bases, with 8 bases between them. The CDR3 spells CASSPRGTSTDTQYF. Here the CDR3 DNA reads TGTGCCAGCTCACCACGAGGGACTAGCACAGATACGCAGTATTTT.

Ten or more counts support this clonotype. The chain employs TRBV10-3 and TRBJ2-7, with TRBD1 matching 7 bases. This CDR3 comprises 14 residues. Germline-derived CDR1 and CDR2 are ENHRY and SYGVKD. Trimming removed 2 bases from V and 3 bases from J; junction bases left unmatched: 4. CDR3 residues: CAISERQGNYEQYF. The CDR3 nucleotides read TGTGCCATCAGTGAGCGACAGGGAAACTACGAGCAGTACTTC.

In its sample, this clonotype was seen many times. The chain has TRBV20-1 and TRBJ2-7; 7 nucleotides agree with TRBD1. The CDR3 has 13 amino acids. CDR1 and CDR2 from the germline V gene are DFQATT and SNEGSKA (reference sequence). With V trimmed by 3 bases and J by 2 bases, 4 bases remained unmatched. CDR3 coding DNA: TGCAGTGCTAGGCCAGGGGGACCCTACGAGCAGTACTTC. Translating gives CSARPGGPYEQYF.

Comment on this clonotype: A much larger clone is a single base away; this may be a read error. V usage is TRBV9 and J usage is TRBJ1-4; 8 bases match TRBD1. Germline lookup yields CDR1 SGDLS and CDR2 YYNGEE. The trim removed 3 bases at V and 1 base at J, leaving 2 bases unmatched. The CDR3 length is 15 residues. CDR3 DNA sequence: TGTGCCAGCAGCGGTGGACAGGGAACTAATGAAAAACTGTTTTTT. This translates into CASSGGQGTNEKLFF.

At least ten counts were recorded for this clonotype. The chain carries TRBV6-5 and TRBJ2-2; weak D call: TRBD2 (7 bases). CDR3 length: 16 amino acids. Trimming removed 2 bases at V and 4 bases at J, with 14 bases between. In germline, CDR1 is MNHEY, CDR2 SVGAGI. CDR3 region: CASSYRGGGPTGELFF. In nucleotides, the CDR3 is TGTGCCAGCAGTTACAGGGGGGGGGGCCCCACCGGGGAGCTGTTTTTT.

Ten or more counts support this clonotype. This sequence joins TRBV7-9 and TRBJ2-1, with D uncertain. Trimming left V 1 base short and J 0 bases short, with 13 bases between. Per germline, CDR1 SEHNR and CDR2 FQNEAQ (reference sequence). The CDR3 contains 17 residues. CDR3 DNA sequence: TGTGCCAGCAGCTTAGTGGGATCCTCCACCTCCTACAATGAGCAGTTCTTC. Translated, it gives CASSLVGSSTSYNEQFF.

This clonotype was counted many times. In nucleotides, the CDR3 is TGTGCCAGCAGCCCAACTAGCGGGGTGATGGGGCAGTATTTT. Amino acid sequence: CASSPTSGVMGQYF. The chain recombines TRBV12-3 or TRBV12-4 with TRBJ2-3; TRBD2 aligns across 10 bases. The length of the CDR3 is 14 residues. With 6 bases clipped from V and 11 bases from J, the junction kept 11 bases outside the gene matches.